The 27 T cell receptor beta chains in this list originate from one sample, sequenced in a study of cytomegalovirus exposure and HLA in healthy donors. Sequencing used immunoSEQ multiplex PCR; TCRdb keeps in-frame clones, though not all of them. The sample comprises around 300,000 clones, roughly 88% of which are singletons, and around 0.92% rests with the top ten. Sequences were obtained from PBMCs. The receptors were gathered from a woman aged 18-30 years in good health and CMV-seronegative.

The chain links TRBV5-1 to TRBJ2-2, with a tentative D call TRBD2 (5 bases). V shed 2 bases and J shed 0 bases, with 8 bases lying between them. CDR3 length equals 15 residues. Germline V CDR1 and CDR2: SGHRS, YFSETQ. DNA of the CDR3: TGCGCCAGCAGCTTAGAACTAGCGAACACCGGGGAGCTGTTTTTT. This sequence encodes CASSLELANTGELFF.

This rearrangement joins TRBV30 to TRBJ2-7; 8 bases are shared with TRBD1. Germline V gives CDR1 GTSNPN, CDR2 SVGIG (reference sequence). V shed 1 base, J shed 11 bases, and the junction held 7 bases outside the gene matches. This CDR3 region has 12 residues. In nucleotides, the CDR3 is TGTGCCTGGAGTGCAGTCGCAGGGGGCAAGTACTTC. Encoded protein: CAWSAVAGGKYF.

V usage is TRBV20-1 and J usage is TRBJ2-7, with TRBD2 matching 10 bases. Germline CDR1 reads DFQATT; CDR2 reads SNEGSKA (reference sequence). The CDR3 sequence is 11 residues long. Written as DNA, the CDR3 is TGCAGAATGACTAGCGGGTTCAAACAGTACTTC. It is translated as CRMTSGFKQYF.

V usage is TRBV9 and J usage is TRBJ2-1, with 8 bases aligning to TRBD2. Looked up from germline, CDR1 is SGDLS and CDR2 is YYNGEE. The CDR3 has 14 residues. The V gene end was trimmed by 3 bases and the J gene end by 7 bases; junction bases not matched to a gene: 6. The CDR3 nucleotides are TGTGCCAGCAGCGATTTAGGGACTAGGAATGAGCAGTTCTTC. Translation gives CASSDLGTRNEQFF.

V gene TRBV29-1 combines with J gene TRBJ2-4, with a weak D call TRBD1 (6 bases). Germline assignment: CDR1 SQVTM and CDR2 ANQGSEA. V shed 5 bases and J shed 6 bases, with 14 bases lying between them. The CDR3 is 13 amino acids. The DNA of the CDR3 is TGCAGCGTTTTAGGGGGTTTAGTAAACATTCAGTACTTC. Its protein product is CSVLGGLVNIQYF.

This chain uses TRBV5-1 with TRBJ1-1, with D perhaps TRBD1 (5 bases). Looked up from germline, CDR1 is SGHRS and CDR2 is YFSETQ. This CDR3 has 17 amino acids. Trimming left V 5 bases short and J 1 base short, with 21 bases between. CDR3 nucleotides: TGCGCCAGCAGAAAGCCCGGGGGGGTGATTGAGAACACTGAAGCTTTCTTT. Translated, it gives CASRKPGGVIENTEAFF.

V is TRBV11-2 and J is TRBJ2-3; 9 bases line up with TRBD2. This CDR3 spans 16 amino acids. V shed 3 bases and J 2 bases; nucleotides not matched to a gene: 6. Germline V lookup: CDR1 SGHAT, CDR2 FQNNGV. The chain's CDR3 is CASSFRLAGPTDTQYF. The CDR3 DNA sequence: TGTGCCAGCAGCTTTCGTCTAGCGGGACCCACAGATACGCAGTATTTT.

V gene TRBV27 combines with J gene TRBJ2-6, with D tentatively TRBD1 (6 bases). Per germline, CDR1 MNHEY and CDR2 SMNVEV (reference sequence). This CDR3 spans 15 amino acids. V lost 4 bases and J 4 bases, leaving 11 bases between the germline ends. The CDR3 here is CASSSNRVGANVLTF. CDR3 sequence (DNA): TGTGCCAGCAGTTCGAACAGGGTAGGGGCCAACGTCCTGACTTTC.

The chain joins TRBV28 to TRBJ2-5, with 9 positions matching TRBD1. V lost 4 bases and J lost 4; bases outside the gene matches: 1. The CDR3 is made up of 13 amino acids. Germline V gene sequence: CDR1 MDHEN, CDR2 SYDVKM. CDR3 coding DNA: TGTGCCAGCAGTTCGACAGGGGGAGAGACCCAGTACTTC. It codes for CASSSTGGETQYF. Filled out from reference TRBV28 and TRBJ2-5, the complete variable domain reads DVKVTQSSRYLVKRTGEKVFLECVQDMDHENMFWYRQDPGLGLRLIYFSYDVKMKEKGDIPEGYSVSREKKERFSLILESASTNQTSMYLCASSSTGGETQYFGPGTRLLVL.

This sequence joins TRBV19 and TRBJ2-5; 8 bases align to TRBD1. The CDR3 covers 14 residues. From germline, CDR1 is LNHDA and CDR2 SQIVND (reference sequence). V gave up 5 bases and J gave up 5 bases; unmatched junction bases: 7. CDR3 in DNA: TGTGCCAGTAGTTCCAGGACAGGGTGGGAGACCCAGTACTTC. Protein: CASSSRTGWETQYF.

This clone was counted a single time. The chain joins TRBV18 to TRBJ2-1; 9 nucleotides align to TRBD2. V shed 3 bases and J 10 bases; nucleotides not matched to a gene: 13. This CDR3 comprises 16 residues. Germline lookup yields CDR1 KGHSH and CDR2 LQKENI. DNA for the CDR3: TGTGCCAGCTCACCGGGACTAGCTGAAGGCCTAGGGGAGCAGTTCTTC. This codes for CASSPGLAEGLGEQFF. Using reference TRBV18 and TRBJ2-1 for the parts outside the CDR3, the full variable domain is NAGVMQNPRHLVRRRGQEARLRCSPMKGHSHVYWYRQLPEEGLKFMVYLQKENIIDESGMPKERFSAEFPKEGPSILRIQQVVRGDSAAYFCASSPGLAEGLGEQFFGPGTRLTVL.

Only one count was recorded for this clone. This sequence joins TRBV6-5 and TRBJ2-2, with a tentative D call TRBD1 (6 bases). The V gene's germline CDR1 is MNHEY and CDR2 SVGAGI. The CDR3 spans 13 residues. Trimming stripped 5 bases from V and 9 bases from J, with 13 bases between. CDR3 region: CASSGEQGRELFF. CDR3 DNA: TGTGCCAGCAGTGGGGAACAGGGCAGGGAGCTGTTTTTT.

CDR3 nucleotides: TGCAGTGCTAGGACTCCCTACGAGCAGTACTTC. Its protein product is CSARTPYEQYF. The rearrangement uses TRBV20-1 and TRBJ2-7; D uncertain. The CDR3 totals 11 residues. Deletions cut 3 bases from V and 2 bases from J, with 5 bases between. Germline CDR1 is DFQATT and CDR2 is SNEGSKA (reference sequence).

The genes are TRBV9 and TRBJ1-2; D remains ambiguous. V was pared by 0 bases and J by 3 bases, with 12 bases between. CDR3 length: 15 amino acids. Germline V CDR1 and CDR2: SGDLS, YYNGEE. CDR3 bases: TGTGCCAGCAGCGTAGCGGTGCAGGCTGACTATGGCTACACCTTC. Translated: CASSVAVQADYGYTF.

The chain combines TRBV15 with TRBJ2-4, with D unresolved. Looked up from germline, CDR1 is LNHNV and CDR2 is YYDKDF (reference sequence). The CDR3 is 11 amino acids. V was clipped by 3 bases and J by 11 bases, with 8 bases between them. CDR3 nucleotide sequence: TGTGCCACCAGCAGGTTCCCAGTTCAGTACTTC. Protein: CATSRFPVQYF.

The chain couples TRBV5-6 to TRBJ2-7, with a tentative D call TRBD1 (5 bases). This CDR3 is 14 amino acids long. Trimming took off 1 base at V and 2 bases at J, with 10 bases between the two ends. Per the germline V gene, CDR1 is SGHDT and CDR2 is YYEEEE. The CDR3 protein is CASSLFDRAYEQYF. CDR3 nucleotides: TGTGCCAGCAGCTTGTTCGACAGAGCCTACGAGCAGTACTTC.

The V and J genes are TRBV30 and TRBJ1-4; D possibly corresponds to TRBD1 (5 bases). Germline V gene lookup returns CDR1 GTSNPN and CDR2 SVGIG (reference sequence). The CDR3 has 12 amino acids. V lost 2 bases and J lost 13, with 14 bases in between. CDR3 loop: CAWSSGYLGLFF. CDR3 nucleotide sequence: TGTGCCTGGAGTTCAGGGTATTTGGGACTGTTTTTT. The whole variable domain, remainder taken from reference TRBV30 and TRBJ1-4, is SQTIHQWPATLVQPVGSPLSLECTVEGTSNPNLYWYRQAAGRGLQLLFYSVGIGQISSEVPQNLSASRPQDRQFILSSKKLLLSDSGFYLCAWSSGYLGLFFGSGTQLSVL.

The chain combines TRBV7-6 with TRBJ2-7; D may be TRBD2 (6 bases). V shed 5 bases and J shed 10 bases, with 12 bases lying between them. The germline gives CDR1 SGHVS, CDR2 FNYEAQ. The CDR3 contains 11 residues. The CDR3 coding sequence is TGTGCCAGCAGCCCGGGACTTATCCAGTACTTC. The encoded protein is CASSPGLIQYF.

The chain is built from TRBV28 and TRBJ1-1, with unresolved D. CDR1 is MDHEN, CDR2 SYDVKM, per germline. Trimming left V 6 bases short and J 0 bases short, with 5 bases between. The CDR3 runs to 12 residues. The CDR3, as DNA: TGTGCCAGCAGCCTATTGAACACTGAAGCTTTCTTT. Its protein product is CASSLLNTEAFF.

V and J are TRBV27 and TRBJ2-6; possible D gene TRBD2, 6 bases. V shed 1 base and J shed 2 bases, with 15 bases lying between them. The CDR3 is made up of 18 amino acids. Germline V gives CDR1 MNHEY, CDR2 SMNVEV (reference sequence). The CDR3 sequence: CASSLWSGGFPGANVLTF. CDR3 DNA: TGTGCCAGCAGTTTATGGTCTGGGGGGTTCCCTGGGGCCAACGTCCTGACTTTC.

The chain carries TRBV2 and TRBJ2-1, with TRBD2 matching 7 bases. The CDR3 runs 14 residues. The germline V gene encodes CDR1 SNHLY and CDR2 FYNNEI. Trimming cost V 6 bases and J 8 bases; bases outside gene matches: 10. CDR3 bases: TGTGCCAGCAGCCCACGGGGGAGCGGGGATGAGCAGTTCTTC. Translating gives CASSPRGSGDEQFF. Combining the CDR3 with reference TRBV2 and TRBJ2-1 gives the whole variable domain EPEVTQTPSHQVTQMGQEVILRCVPISNHLYFYWYRQILGQKVEFLVSFYNNEISEKSEIFDDQFSVERPDGSNFTLKIRSTKLEDSAMYFCASSPRGSGDEQFFGPGTRLTVL.

As to this clone: Its ends do not fully match the called genes, so a read error is possible. The gene calls are TRBV27 and TRBJ1-2; D unresolved. From germline, CDR1 is MNHEY and CDR2 SMNVEV (reference sequence). This CDR3 has 14 amino acids. CDR3: CASSLSTPSVSYTF. CDR3 coding DNA: TGTGCCAGCAGTCTATCCACCCCCAGTGTAAGCTACACCTTC.

The chain recombines TRBV19 with TRBJ1-2; 8 bases map to TRBD1. The ends lost 6 bases at V and 5 bases at J; junction bases unmatched: 8. Germline CDR1 is LNHDA and CDR2 is SQIVND (reference sequence). This CDR3 is built from 14 residues. The CDR3 loop is CASSLDRDTYGYTF. The DNA for the CDR3 is TGTGCCAGTAGCCTGGACAGGGACACGTATGGCTACACCTTC. The full variable domain, completed using reference TRBV19 and TRBJ1-2, is DGGITQSPKYLFRKEGQNVTLSCEQNLNHDAMYWYRQDPGQGLRLIYYSQIVNDFQKGDIAEGYSVSREKKESFPLTVTSAQKNPTAFYLCASSLDRDTYGYTFGSGTRLTVV.

DNA of the CDR3: TGCGCCAGCAGCCAAGAGTCCGGGTCTAACTATGGCTACACCTTC. This sequence encodes CASSQESGSNYGYTF. This rearrangement joins TRBV4-3 to TRBJ1-2, with D unclear. Germline V gene data show CDR1 as LGHNA and CDR2 as YSLEER. V was trimmed by 0 bases and J by 0 bases, leaving 8 bases between them. CDR3 size: 15 residues.

This chain uses TRBV2 with TRBJ2-3; the match to TRBD1 covers 7 bases. Germline CDR1 reads SNHLY; CDR2 reads FYNNEI. The CDR3 runs 19 residues. Trimming at V came to 7 bases and at J to 4 bases, leaving 23 bases not matched to a gene. The CDR3 region has the DNA TGTGCCAGCACCCAAAACCCCGAACTCCGGGACAGTGTGCCAGATACGCAGTATTTT. It translates to CASTQNPELRDSVPDTQYF.

This chain links TRBV28 with TRBJ1-4; no clear D. This CDR3 spans 15 amino acids. The V end lost 6 bases, the J end lost 4 bases, and 15 bases lay between the germline ends. Germline lookup yields CDR1 MDHEN and CDR2 SYDVKM. DNA for the CDR3: TGTGCCAGCAGGTCGCTGCGTTATCGTAATGAAAAACTGTTTTTT. This translates into CASRSLRYRNEKLFF. Supplemented by reference TRBV28 and TRBJ1-4, the full variable domain reads DVKVTQSSRYLVKRTGEKVFLECVQDMDHENMFWYRQDPGLGLRLIYFSYDVKMKEKGDIPEGYSVSREKKERFSLILESASTNQTSMYLCASRSLRYRNEKLFFGSGTQLSVL.

The chain recombines TRBV27 with TRBJ1-6; possibly TRBD1 for D (6 bases). Trimming shortened V by 7 bases and J by 9 bases, and 19 bases separated the two germline ends. Germline CDR1 reads MNHEY; CDR2 reads SMNVEV (reference sequence). CDR3 length: 15 residues. The CDR3: CASTFQPDRSSPLHF. CDR3 coding DNA: TGTGCCAGCACCTTTCAACCGGACAGAAGTTCACCCCTCCACTTT.